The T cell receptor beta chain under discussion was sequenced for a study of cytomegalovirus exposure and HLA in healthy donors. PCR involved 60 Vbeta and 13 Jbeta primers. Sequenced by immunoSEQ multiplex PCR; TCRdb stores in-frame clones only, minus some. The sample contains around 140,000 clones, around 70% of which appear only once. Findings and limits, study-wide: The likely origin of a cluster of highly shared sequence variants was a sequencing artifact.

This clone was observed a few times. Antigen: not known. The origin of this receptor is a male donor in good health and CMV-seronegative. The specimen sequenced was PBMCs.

The CDR3: CASSQATGRERPDTQYF. CDR3 bases: TGCGCCAGCAGCCAAGCAACAGGGCGGGAGAGGCCAGATACGCAGTATTTT. This chain uses TRBV4-3 with TRBJ2-3; the D gene is possibly TRBD2 (7 bases). Between the trimmed V and J ends, which lost 1 base and 4 bases, there was a span of 18 bases. The CDR3 sequence is 17 residues long. Germline V gene data show CDR1 as LGHNA and CDR2 as YSLEER.